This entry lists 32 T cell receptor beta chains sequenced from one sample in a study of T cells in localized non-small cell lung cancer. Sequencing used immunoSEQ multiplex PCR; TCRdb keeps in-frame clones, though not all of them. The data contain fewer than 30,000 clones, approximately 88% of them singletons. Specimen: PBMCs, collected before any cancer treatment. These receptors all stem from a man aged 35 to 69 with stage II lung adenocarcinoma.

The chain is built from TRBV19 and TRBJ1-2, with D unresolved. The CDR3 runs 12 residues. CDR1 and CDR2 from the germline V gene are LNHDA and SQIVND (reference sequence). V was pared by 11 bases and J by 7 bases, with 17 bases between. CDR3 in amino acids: CASQAGTAGYTF. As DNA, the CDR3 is TGTGCCTCCCAAGCGGGAACTGCTGGCTACACCTTC. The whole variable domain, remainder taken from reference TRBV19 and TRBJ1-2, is DGGITQSPKYLFRKEGQNVTLSCEQNLNHDAMYWYRQDPGQGLRLIYYSQIVNDFQKGDIAEGYSVSREKKESFPLTVTSAQKNPTAFYLCASQAGTAGYTFGSGTRLTVV.

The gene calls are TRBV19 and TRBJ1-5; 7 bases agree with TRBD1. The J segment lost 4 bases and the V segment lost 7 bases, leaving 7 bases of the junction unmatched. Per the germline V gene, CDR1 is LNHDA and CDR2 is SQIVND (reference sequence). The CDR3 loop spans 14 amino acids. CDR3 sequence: CASNPTGKNQPQHF. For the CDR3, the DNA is TGTGCCAGTAACCCGACAGGGAAGAATCAGCCCCAGCATTTT.

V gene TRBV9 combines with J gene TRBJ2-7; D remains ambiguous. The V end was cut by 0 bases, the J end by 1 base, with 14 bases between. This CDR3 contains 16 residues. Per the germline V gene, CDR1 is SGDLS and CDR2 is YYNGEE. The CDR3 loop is CASSVAPGPYSYEQYF. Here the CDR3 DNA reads TGTGCCAGCAGCGTAGCCCCAGGTCCTTATTCCTACGAGCAGTACTTC.

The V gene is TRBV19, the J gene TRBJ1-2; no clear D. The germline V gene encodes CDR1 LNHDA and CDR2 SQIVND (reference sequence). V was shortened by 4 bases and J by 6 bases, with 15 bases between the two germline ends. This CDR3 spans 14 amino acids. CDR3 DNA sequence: TGTGCCAGTAGTACCGTCACTAAAGCCCATGGCTACACCTTC. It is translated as CASSTVTKAHGYTF.

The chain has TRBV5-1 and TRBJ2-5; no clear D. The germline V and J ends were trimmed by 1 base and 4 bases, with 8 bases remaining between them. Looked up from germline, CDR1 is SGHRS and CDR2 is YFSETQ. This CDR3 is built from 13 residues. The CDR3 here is CASSLIRRETQYF. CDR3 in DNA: TGCGCCAGCAGCTTGATAAGGAGAGAGACCCAGTACTTC.

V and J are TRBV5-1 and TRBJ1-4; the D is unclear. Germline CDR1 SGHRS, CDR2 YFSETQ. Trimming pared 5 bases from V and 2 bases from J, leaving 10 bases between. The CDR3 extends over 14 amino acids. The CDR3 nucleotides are TGCGCCAGCAGAGTTGGGATTACTAATGAAAAACTGTTTTTT. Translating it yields CASRVGITNEKLFF.

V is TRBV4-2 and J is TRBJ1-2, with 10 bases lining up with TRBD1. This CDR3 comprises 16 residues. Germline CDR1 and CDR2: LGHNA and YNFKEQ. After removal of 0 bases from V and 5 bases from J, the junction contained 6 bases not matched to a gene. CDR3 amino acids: CASSQEPGQGKYGYTF. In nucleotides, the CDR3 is TGTGCCAGCAGCCAAGAACCGGGACAGGGGAAGTATGGCTACACCTTC.

The CDR3 is CASSPPGQRQHTEAFF. CDR3 DNA sequence: TGTGCCAGCAGCCCGCCGGGACAGCGCCAGCACACTGAAGCTTTCTTT. The chain couples TRBV5-4 to TRBJ1-1, with TRBD1 matching 7 bases. Germline-derived CDR1 and CDR2 are SGHNT and YYREEE (reference sequence). The ends lost 4 bases at V and 3 bases at J; junction bases unmatched: 12. The CDR3 runs 16 residues. The complete variable domain, with remaining parts taken from reference TRBV5-4 and TRBJ1-1, reads ETGVTQSPTHLIKTRGQQVTLRCSSQSGHNTVSWYQQALGQGPQFIFQYYREEENGRGNFPPRFSGLQFPNYSSELNVNALELDDSALYLCASSPPGQRQHTEAFFGQGTRLTVV.

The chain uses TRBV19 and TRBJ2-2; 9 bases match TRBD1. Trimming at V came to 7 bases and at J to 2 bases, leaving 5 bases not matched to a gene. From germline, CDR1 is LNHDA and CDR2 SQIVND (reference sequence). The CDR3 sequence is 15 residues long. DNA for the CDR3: TGTGCCAGTACCCGAACAGGGGGCAACACCGGGGAGCTGTTTTTT. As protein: CASTRTGGNTGELFF. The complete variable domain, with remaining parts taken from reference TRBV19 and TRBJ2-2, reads DGGITQSPKYLFRKEGQNVTLSCEQNLNHDAMYWYRQDPGQGLRLIYYSQIVNDFQKGDIAEGYSVSREKKESFPLTVTSAQKNPTAFYLCASTRTGGNTGELFFGEGSRLTVL.

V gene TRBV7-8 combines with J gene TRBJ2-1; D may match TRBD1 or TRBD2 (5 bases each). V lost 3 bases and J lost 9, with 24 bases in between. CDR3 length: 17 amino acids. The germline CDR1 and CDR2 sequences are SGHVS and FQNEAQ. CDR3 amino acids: CASSFPFLAGQRGEQFF. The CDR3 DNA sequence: TGTGCCAGCAGCTTTCCCTTCCTGGCGGGCCAAAGGGGTGAGCAGTTCTTC.

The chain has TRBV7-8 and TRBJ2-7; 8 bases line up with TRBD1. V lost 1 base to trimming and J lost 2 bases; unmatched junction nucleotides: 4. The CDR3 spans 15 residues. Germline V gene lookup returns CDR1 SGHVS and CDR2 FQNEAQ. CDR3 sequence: CASSLGQGAAYEQYF. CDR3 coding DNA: TGTGCCAGCAGCTTAGGGCAGGGGGCGGCCTACGAGCAGTACTTC. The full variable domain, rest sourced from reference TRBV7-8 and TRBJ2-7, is GAGVSQSPRYKVAKRGQDVALRCDPISGHVSLFWYQQALGQGPEFLTYFQNEAQLDKSGLPSDRFFAERPEGSVSTLKIQRTQQEDSAVYLCASSLGQGAAYEQYFGPGTRLTVT.

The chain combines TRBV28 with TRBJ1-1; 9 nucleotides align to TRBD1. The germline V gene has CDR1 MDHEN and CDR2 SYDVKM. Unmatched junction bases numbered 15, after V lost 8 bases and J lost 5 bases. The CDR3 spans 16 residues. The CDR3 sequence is CASWGTLQGARTEAFF. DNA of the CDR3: TGTGCCAGCTGGGGAACATTACAGGGGGCGCGTACTGAAGCTTTCTTT.

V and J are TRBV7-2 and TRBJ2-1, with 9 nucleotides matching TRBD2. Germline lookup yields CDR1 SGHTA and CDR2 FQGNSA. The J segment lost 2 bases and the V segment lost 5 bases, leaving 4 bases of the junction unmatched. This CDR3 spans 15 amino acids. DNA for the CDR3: TGTGCCAGCAGCGTTAGCGGGGGCACCTACAATGAGCAGTTCTTC. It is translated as CASSVSGGTYNEQFF.

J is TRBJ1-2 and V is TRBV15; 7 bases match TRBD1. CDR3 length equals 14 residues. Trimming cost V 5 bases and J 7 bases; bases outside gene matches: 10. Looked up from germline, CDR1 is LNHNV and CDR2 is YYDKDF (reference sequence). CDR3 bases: TGTGCCACCAGCCACGACAGGGACGTGGGTGGCTACACCTTC. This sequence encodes CATSHDRDVGGYTF.

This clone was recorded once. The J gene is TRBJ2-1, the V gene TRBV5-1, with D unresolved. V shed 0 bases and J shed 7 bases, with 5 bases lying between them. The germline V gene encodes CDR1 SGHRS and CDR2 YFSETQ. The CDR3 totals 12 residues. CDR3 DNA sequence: TGCGCCAGCAGCTTGGGATCGAATGAGCAGTTCTTC. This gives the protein CASSLGSNEQFF. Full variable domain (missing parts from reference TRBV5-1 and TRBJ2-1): KAGVTQTPRYLIKTRGQQVTLSCSPISGHRSVSWYQQTPGQGLQFLFEYFSETQRNKGNFPGRFSGRQFSNSRSEMNVSTLELGDSALYLCASSLGSNEQFFGPGTRLTVL.

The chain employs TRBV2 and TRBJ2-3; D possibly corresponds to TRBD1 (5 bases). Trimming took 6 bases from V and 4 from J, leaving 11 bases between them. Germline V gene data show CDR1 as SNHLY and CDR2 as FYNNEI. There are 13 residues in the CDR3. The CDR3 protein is CASSYRQPDTQYF. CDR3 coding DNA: TGTGCCAGCAGCTATAGACAGCCAGATACGCAGTATTTT.

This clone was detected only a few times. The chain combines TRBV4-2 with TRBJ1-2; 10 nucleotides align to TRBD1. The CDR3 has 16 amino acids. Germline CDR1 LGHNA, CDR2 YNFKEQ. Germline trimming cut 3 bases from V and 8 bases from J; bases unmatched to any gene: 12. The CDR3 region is CASSHQTPGTGEGYTF. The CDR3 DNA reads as TGTGCCAGCAGCCATCAGACCCCCGGGACAGGGGAGGGCTACACCTTC.

The CDR3 loop is CAIGNSRVVDTQYF. The CDR3 DNA reads as TGTGCCATCGGTAATTCGAGGGTCGTGGATACGCAGTATTTT. J is TRBJ2-3 and V is TRBV6-1, with TRBD2 as a possible D gene (5 bases). CDR1 MNHNS and CDR2 SASEGT come from the germline V gene. V was cut by 10 bases and J by 6 bases, with 20 bases left in between. The CDR3 is 14 amino acids.

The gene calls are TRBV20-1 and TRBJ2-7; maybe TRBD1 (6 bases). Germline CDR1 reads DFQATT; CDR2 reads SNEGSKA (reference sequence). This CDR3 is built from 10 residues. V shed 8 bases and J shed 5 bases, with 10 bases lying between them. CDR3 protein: CSPSGDEQYF. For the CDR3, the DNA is TGCAGTCCTTCAGGGGACGAGCAGTACTTC.

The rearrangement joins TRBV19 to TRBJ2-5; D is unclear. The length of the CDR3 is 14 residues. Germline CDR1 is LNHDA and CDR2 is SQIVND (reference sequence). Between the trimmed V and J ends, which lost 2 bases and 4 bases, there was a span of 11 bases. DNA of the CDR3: TGTGCCAGTAGTATAAGGGCCGCAGGAGAGACCCAGTACTTC. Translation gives CASSIRAAGETQYF.

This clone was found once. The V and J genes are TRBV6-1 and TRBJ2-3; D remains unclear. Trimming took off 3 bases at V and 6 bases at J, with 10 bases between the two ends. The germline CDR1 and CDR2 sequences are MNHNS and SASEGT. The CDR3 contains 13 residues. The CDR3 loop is CASSEDPADTQYF. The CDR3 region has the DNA TGTGCCAGCAGTGAGGATCCTGCCGATACGCAGTATTTT.

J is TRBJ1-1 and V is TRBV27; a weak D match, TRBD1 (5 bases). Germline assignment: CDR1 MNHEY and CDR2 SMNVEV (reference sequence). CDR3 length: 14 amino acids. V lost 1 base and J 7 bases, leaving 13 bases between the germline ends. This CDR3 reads CASSLWGVEGEAFF. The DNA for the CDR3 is TGTGCCAGCAGTTTATGGGGGGTCGAGGGTGAAGCTTTCTTT.

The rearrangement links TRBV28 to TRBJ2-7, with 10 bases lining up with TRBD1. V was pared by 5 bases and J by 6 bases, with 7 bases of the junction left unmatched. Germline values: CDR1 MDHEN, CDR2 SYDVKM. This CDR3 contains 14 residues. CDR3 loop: CASSGPGQGSEQYF. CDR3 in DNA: TGTGCCAGCAGTGGACCGGGACAGGGGTCCGAGCAGTACTTC. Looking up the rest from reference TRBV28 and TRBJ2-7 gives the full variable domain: DVKVTQSSRYLVKRTGEKVFLECVQDMDHENMFWYRQDPGLGLRLIYFSYDVKMKEKGDIPEGYSVSREKKERFSLILESASTNQTSMYLCASSGPGQGSEQYFGPGTRLTVT.

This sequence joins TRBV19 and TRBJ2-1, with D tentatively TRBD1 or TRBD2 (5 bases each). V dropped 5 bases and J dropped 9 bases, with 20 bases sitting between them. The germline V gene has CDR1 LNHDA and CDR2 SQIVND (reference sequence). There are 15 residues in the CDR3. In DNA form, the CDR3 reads TGTGCCAGTAGTGGGGGTGGGATAGCTTGGGGTGAGCAGTTCTTC. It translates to CASSGGGIAWGEQFF.

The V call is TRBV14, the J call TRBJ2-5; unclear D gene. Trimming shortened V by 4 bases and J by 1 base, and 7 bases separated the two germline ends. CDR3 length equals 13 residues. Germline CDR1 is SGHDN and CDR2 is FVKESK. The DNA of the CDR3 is TGTGCCAGCAGCCGCCCGGGCCAAGAGACCCAGTACTTC. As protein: CASSRPGQETQYF.

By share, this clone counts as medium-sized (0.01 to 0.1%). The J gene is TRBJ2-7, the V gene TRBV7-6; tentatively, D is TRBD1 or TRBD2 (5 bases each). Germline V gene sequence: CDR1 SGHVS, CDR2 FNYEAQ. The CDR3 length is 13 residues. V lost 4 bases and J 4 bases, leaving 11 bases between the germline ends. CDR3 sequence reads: CASSSGTEYEQYF. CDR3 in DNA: TGTGCCAGCAGCTCCGGGACGGAATACGAGCAGTACTTC.

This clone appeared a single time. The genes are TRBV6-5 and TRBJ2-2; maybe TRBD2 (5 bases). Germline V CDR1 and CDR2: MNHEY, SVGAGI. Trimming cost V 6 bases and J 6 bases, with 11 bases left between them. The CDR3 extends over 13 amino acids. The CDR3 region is CASSRDGAGELFF. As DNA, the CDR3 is TGTGCCAGCAGCCGGGATGGGGCCGGGGAGCTGTTTTTT.

This chain's CDR3 is CASSPGTTTDTQYF. The CDR3 DNA reads as TGTGCCAGCAGCCCCGGGACTACCACAGATACGCAGTATTTT. The genes are TRBV5-4 and TRBJ2-3; 7 nucleotides align to TRBD2. V was pared by 4 bases and J by 2 bases, with 4 bases of the junction left unmatched. Per the germline V gene, CDR1 is SGHNT and CDR2 is YYREEE (reference sequence). The CDR3 sequence is 14 residues long.

The CDR3 region has the DNA TGTGCCAGCAGCTTAGGGGACATACGTCGACAGTTCTTC. Protein sequence: CASSLGDIRRQFF. V usage is TRBV11-2 and J usage is TRBJ2-1; maybe TRBD1 (6 bases). The germline V and J ends were trimmed by 1 base and 13 bases, with 14 bases remaining between them. The CDR3 has 13 amino acids. CDR1 SGHAT and CDR2 FQNNGV come from the germline V gene.

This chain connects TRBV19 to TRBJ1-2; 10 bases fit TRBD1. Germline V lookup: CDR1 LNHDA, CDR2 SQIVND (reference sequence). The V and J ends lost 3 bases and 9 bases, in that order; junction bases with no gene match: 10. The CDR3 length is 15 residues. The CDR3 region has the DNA TGTGCCAGTAGTATTCCGGGACAGGGGCCCGGACGCTACACCTTC. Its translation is CASSIPGQGPGRYTF.

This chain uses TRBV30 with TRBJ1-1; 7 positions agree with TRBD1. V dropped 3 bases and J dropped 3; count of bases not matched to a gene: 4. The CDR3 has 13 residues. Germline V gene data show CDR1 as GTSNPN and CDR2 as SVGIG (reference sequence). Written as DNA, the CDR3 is TGTGCCTGGAGACCCCAGGGGGACACTGAAGCTTTCTTT. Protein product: CAWRPQGDTEAFF.

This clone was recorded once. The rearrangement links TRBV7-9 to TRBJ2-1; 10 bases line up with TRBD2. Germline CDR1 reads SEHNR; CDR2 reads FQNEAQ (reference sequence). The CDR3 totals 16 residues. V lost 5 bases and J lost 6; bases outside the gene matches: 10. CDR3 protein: CASSPPGLAGVNEQFF. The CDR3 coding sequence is TGTGCCAGCAGCCCCCCAGGGCTAGCGGGAGTCAATGAGCAGTTCTTC.